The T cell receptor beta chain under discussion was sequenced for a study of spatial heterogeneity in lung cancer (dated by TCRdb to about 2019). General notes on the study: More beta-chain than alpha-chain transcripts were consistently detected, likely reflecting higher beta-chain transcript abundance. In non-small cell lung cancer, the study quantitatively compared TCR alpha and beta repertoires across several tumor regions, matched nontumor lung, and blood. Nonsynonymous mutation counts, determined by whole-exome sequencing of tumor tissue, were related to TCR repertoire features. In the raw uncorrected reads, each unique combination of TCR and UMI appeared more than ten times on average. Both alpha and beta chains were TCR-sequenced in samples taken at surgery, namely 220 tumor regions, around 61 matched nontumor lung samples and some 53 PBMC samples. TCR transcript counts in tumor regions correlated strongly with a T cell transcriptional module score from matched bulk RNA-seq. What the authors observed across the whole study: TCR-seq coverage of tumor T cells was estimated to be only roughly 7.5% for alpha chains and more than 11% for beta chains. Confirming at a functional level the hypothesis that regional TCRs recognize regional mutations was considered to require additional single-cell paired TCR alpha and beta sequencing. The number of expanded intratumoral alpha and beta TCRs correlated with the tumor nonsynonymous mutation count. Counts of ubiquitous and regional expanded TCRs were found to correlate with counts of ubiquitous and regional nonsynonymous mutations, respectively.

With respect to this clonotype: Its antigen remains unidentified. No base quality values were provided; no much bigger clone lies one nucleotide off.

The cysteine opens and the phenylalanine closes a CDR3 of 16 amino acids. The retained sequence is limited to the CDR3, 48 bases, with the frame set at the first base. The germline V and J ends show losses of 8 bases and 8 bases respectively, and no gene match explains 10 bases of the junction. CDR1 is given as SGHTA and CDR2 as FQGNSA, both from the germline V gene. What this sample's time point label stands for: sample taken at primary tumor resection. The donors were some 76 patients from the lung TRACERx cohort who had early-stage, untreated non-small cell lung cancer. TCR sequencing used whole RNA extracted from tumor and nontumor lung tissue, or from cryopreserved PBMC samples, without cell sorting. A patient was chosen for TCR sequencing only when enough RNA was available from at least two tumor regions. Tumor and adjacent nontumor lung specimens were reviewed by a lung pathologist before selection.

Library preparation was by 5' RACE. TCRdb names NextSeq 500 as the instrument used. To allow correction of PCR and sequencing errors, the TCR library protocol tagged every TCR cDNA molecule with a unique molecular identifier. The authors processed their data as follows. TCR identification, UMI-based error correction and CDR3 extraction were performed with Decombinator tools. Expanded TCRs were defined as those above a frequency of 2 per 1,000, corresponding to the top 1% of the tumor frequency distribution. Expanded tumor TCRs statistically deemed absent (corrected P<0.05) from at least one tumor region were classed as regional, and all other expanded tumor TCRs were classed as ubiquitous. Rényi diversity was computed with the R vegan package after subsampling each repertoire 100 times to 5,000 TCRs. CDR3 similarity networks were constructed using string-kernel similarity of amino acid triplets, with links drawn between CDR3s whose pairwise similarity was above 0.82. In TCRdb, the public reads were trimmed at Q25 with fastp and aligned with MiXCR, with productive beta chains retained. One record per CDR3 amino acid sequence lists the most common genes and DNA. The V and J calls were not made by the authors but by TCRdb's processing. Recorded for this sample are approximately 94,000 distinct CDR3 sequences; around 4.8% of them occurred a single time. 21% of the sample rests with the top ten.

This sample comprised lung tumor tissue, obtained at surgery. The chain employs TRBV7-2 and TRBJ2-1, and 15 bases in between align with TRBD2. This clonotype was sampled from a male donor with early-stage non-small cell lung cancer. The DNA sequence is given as TGTGCCAGCCTCTCATGGACTAGCGGGAGGGCATATGAGCAGTTCTTC. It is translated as CASLSWTSGRAYEQFF.